This T cell receptor (beta chain) was found in a study of naive and memory T cell subsets. The SP2 primer and nested alpha and beta constant region primers amplified ligated cDNA in four rounds. Alpha and beta constant region primers primed reverse transcription for blood and skin samples. TCRdb re-called the UMI-ligation and nested PCR reads with MiXCR, one entry per CDR3 protein. The sample yields some 700 distinct CDR3 sequences, 4.5% to 6.5% seen once. Study outcomes and limitations: Reportedly, tuberculin skin test sites gave far more TCRs than other biopsies. Potentially, T cell activation and differentiation skew this RNA-based measurement.

This clonotype rates as large. Its antigen remains unknown. The CDR3 runs 15 residues. Trimming pared 0 bases from V and 5 bases from J, leaving 10 bases between. Per germline, CDR1 MNHEY and CDR2 SVGAGI. The library had UMIs added by 3' ligation of an oligonucleotide to TCR cDNA. The chain joins TRBV6-5 to TRBJ2-2; no clear D. The material was skin, obtained from a tuberculin skin test site or a saline-injected site (not recorded which). This clonotype originated in an adult in good health. CDR3 residues: CASSYSVFGTGELFF. For the CDR3, the DNA is TGTGCCAGCAGTTACTCGGTTTTCGGGACCGGGGAGCTGTTTTTT.